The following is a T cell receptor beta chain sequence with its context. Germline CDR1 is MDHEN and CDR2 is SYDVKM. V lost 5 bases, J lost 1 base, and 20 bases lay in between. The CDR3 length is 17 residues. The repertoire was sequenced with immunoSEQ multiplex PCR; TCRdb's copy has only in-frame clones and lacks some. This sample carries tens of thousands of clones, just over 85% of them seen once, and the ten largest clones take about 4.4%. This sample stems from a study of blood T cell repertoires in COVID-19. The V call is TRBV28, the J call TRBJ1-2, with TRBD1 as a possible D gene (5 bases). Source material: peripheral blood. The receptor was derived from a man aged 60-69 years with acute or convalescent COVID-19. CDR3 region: CASSAPQGRTINYGYTF. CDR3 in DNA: TGTGCCAGCAGTGCCCCCCAGGGACGGACTATTAACTATGGCTACACCTTC.